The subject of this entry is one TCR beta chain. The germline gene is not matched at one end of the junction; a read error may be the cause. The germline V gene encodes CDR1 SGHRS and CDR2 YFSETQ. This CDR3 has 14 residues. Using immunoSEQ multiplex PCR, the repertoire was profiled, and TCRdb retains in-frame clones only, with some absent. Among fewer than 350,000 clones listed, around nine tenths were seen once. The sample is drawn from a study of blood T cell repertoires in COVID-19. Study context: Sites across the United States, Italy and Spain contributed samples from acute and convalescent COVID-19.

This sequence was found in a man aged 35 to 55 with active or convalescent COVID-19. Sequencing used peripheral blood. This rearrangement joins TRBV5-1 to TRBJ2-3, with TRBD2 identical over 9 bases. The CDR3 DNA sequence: TGCGCCAGCAGCGGCGGGACTAGCAAAGATACGCAGTATTTT. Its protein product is CASSGGTSKDTQYF.